A single sample is the source of the 24 T cell receptor beta chains below, sequenced in a study of post-analysis software for immune sequencing data. Whole-study results and caveats: Patients carried 4 or 5 TRBV segments more frequently than controls did, and TRBV5-6, TRBV5-1 and TRBV20-1 were among them.

Incorporated into the TCR beta cDNA libraries were unique molecular identifiers, which served to reduce PCR and sequencing biases. TCRdb reprocessed the PCR reads via MiXCR and lists one record per CDR3 protein. The sample includes over 300,000 distinct CDR3 sequences, around 37% of them seen just once. Their antigen targets remain unknown. Sequences were obtained from blood. The receptor source for this set is a girl aged 5 to 17 with multiple sclerosis.

The J gene is TRBJ2-7, the V gene TRBV6-5; D assignment may be TRBD1 or TRBD2 (5 bases each). The V gene lost 0 bases and the J gene lost 7 bases, with 16 bases spanning the gap. Per germline, CDR1 MNHEY and CDR2 SVGAGI. The CDR3 spans 15 residues. Here the CDR3 reads CASSYSGTLIGEQYF. The DNA of the CDR3 is TGTGCCAGCAGTTACTCGGGGACCCTAATAGGGGAGCAGTACTTC.

This clonotype was seen a few times. The rearrangement joins TRBV12-3 or TRBV12-4 to TRBJ2-7, with 7 nucleotides matching TRBD1. The CDR3 has 15 residues. With 5 bases clipped from V and 5 bases from J, the junction kept 12 bases outside the gene matches. The CDR3 is CASSPYRGRLNEQYF. CDR3 coding DNA: TGTGCCAGCAGTCCCTACAGGGGCCGGCTCAACGAGCAGTACTTC.

This chain uses TRBV29-1 with TRBJ1-1, with D hard to call. Germline CDR1 and CDR2: SQVTM and ANQGSEA. The V gene lost 6 bases and the J gene lost 1 base, with 9 bases spanning the gap. The CDR3 loop spans 12 amino acids. The CDR3 here is CSVATPNTEAFF. The CDR3 nucleotides read TGCAGCGTGGCGACACCGAACACTGAAGCTTTCTTT.

The chain joins TRBV6-5 to TRBJ2-3; maybe TRBD1 (6 bases). Germline CDR1 MNHEY, CDR2 SVGAGI. V dropped 0 bases and J dropped 3 bases, with 28 bases sitting between them. This CDR3 is 21 amino acids long. This chain's CDR3 is CASSYSTFSHRDIKGTDTQYF. CDR3 coding DNA: TGTGCCAGCAGTTACTCGACATTCTCGCACCGGGACATTAAGGGGACAGATACGCAGTATTTT.

This clonotype was counted many times. The chain combines TRBV29-1 with TRBJ2-1; no clear D. CDR3 size: 12 residues. The V end was cut by 4 bases, the J end by 5 bases, with 9 bases between. The germline V gene encodes CDR1 SQVTM and CDR2 ANQGSEA. CDR3 region: CSVVRVNNEQFF. The DNA for the CDR3 is TGCAGCGTTGTCCGGGTTAACAATGAGCAGTTCTTC.

In this sample, this clonotype turned up a few times. The rearrangement links TRBV29-1 to TRBJ1-2; TRBD1 matches 7 bases. There are 13 residues in the CDR3. Germline values: CDR1 SQVTM, CDR2 ANQGSEA. V trimming: 7 bases; J trimming: 4 bases; junction bases outside the gene matches: 9. CDR3 DNA: TGCAGCGCCGTGACAGGGACGAGCTATGGCTACACCTTC. Translated: CSAVTGTSYGYTF.

The chain uses TRBV29-1 and TRBJ2-7; D call uncertain. The CDR3 consists of 11 residues. V was clipped by 4 bases and J by 2 bases, with 6 bases between them. Germline V gene sequence: CDR1 SQVTM, CDR2 ANQGSEA. DNA of the CDR3: TGCAGCGTTGCCCTGACCTACGAGCAGTACTTC. Translated: CSVALTYEQYF.

As to this clonotype: The germline gene is not matched at one end of the junction; a read error may be the cause. V and J are TRBV7-9 and TRBJ2-7; 7 nucleotides align to TRBD2. CDR3 length: 14 amino acids. The germline V gene has CDR1 SEHNR and CDR2 FQNEAQ (reference sequence). This CDR3 reads CSSSLGTTHYEQYF. CDR3 coding DNA: TGTTCCAGCAGCTTAGGGACTACGCACTACGAGCAGTACTTC.

The sample holds a few counts of this clonotype. The rearrangement links TRBV9 to TRBJ2-1; D is unclear. The germline V gene encodes CDR1 SGDLS and CDR2 YYNGEE. Trimming left V 1 base short and J 0 bases short, with 8 bases between. This CDR3 contains 15 residues. DNA for the CDR3: TGTGCCAGCAGCGTAATTGCTAGCTCCTACAATGAGCAGTTCTTC. Protein sequence: CASSVIASSYNEQFF.

The gene calls are TRBV12-3 or TRBV12-4 and TRBJ1-1; D uncertain. The CDR3 covers 14 residues. The V gene lost 3 bases and the J gene lost 4 bases, with 12 bases spanning the gap. The CDR3 protein is CASSLRRVGTEAFF. In nucleotides, the CDR3 is TGTGCCAGCAGTTTGAGGCGGGTAGGCACTGAAGCTTTCTTT.

This clonotype was counted a few times. The chain has TRBV7-2 and TRBJ1-5; D may be TRBD1 (5 bases). The V end lost 8 bases, the J end lost 2 bases, and 10 bases lay between the germline ends. The CDR3 sequence is 13 residues long. Germline-derived CDR1 and CDR2 are SGHTA and FQGNSA. The CDR3 loop is CASGRDGNQPQHF. The DNA of the CDR3 is TGTGCCAGCGGCCGGGACGGCAATCAGCCCCAGCATTTT.

This clonotype was found a few times. V usage is TRBV4-3 and J usage is TRBJ1-5; 9 bases map to TRBD1. V shed 4 bases, J shed 5 bases, and the junction held 6 bases outside the gene matches. This CDR3 is built from 15 residues. Per germline, CDR1 LGHNA and CDR2 YSLEER. Written as DNA, the CDR3 is TGCGCCAGCAGCCGGTCCCGGGACAGGGATCAGCCCCAGCATTTT. Translation: CASSRSRDRDQPQHF.

This sequence joins TRBV18 and TRBJ2-1, with 15 nucleotides matching TRBD2. CDR1 and CDR2 (germline): KGHSH, LQKENI. The ends lost 2 bases at V and 7 bases at J; junction bases unmatched: 3. The length of the CDR3 is 16 residues. CDR3 bases: TGTGCCAGCTCACCAGACGGACTAGCGGGAGGGAATGAGCAGTTCTTC. Its translation is CASSPDGLAGGNEQFF.

This clonotype has just one count. The J gene is TRBJ1-2, the V gene TRBV12-3 or TRBV12-4; D gene uncertain. The germline V and J ends were trimmed by 2 bases and 6 bases, with 4 bases remaining between them. This CDR3 contains 11 residues. In DNA form, the CDR3 reads TGTGCCAGCAGTTTAATGGATGGCTACACCTTC. It specifies CASSLMDGYTF.

In this sample, this clonotype turned up a few times. The chain combines TRBV2 with TRBJ2-7, with TRBD2 matching over 7 bases. The CDR3 extends over 13 amino acids. The junction had 7 bases not matched to a gene; V was cut back by 6 bases and J by 5 bases. Germline CDR1 reads SNHLY; CDR2 reads FYNNEI. The CDR3 loop reads CASSLGGFNEQYF. The CDR3 DNA is TGTGCCAGCAGCCTGGGAGGGTTCAACGAGCAGTACTTC. Filled out from reference TRBV2 and TRBJ2-7, the complete variable domain reads EPEVTQTPSHQVTQMGQEVILRCVPISNHLYFYWYRQILGQKVEFLVSFYNNEISEKSEIFDDQFSVERPDGSNFTLKIRSTKLEDSAMYFCASSLGGFNEQYFGPGTRLTVT.

The chain has TRBV20-1 and TRBJ2-7; 11 bases align to TRBD1. CDR3 length equals 15 residues. V lost 0 bases to trimming and J lost 4 bases; unmatched junction nucleotides: 5. Germline CDR1 and CDR2: DFQATT and SNEGSKA (reference sequence). The CDR3 sequence is CSARDLGTGGYEQYF. The CDR3 nucleotides read TGCAGTGCTAGAGATCTGGGGACAGGGGGATACGAGCAGTACTTC.

Remarks on this clonotype: An end of the junction does not agree with germline; a read error may underlie this. The V and J genes are TRBV28 and TRBJ2-6; 8 positions match TRBD1. The CDR3 spans 17 residues. Per the germline V gene, CDR1 is MDHEN and CDR2 is SYDVKM. The CDR3 DNA reads TGTACCAGCAGACTGGGACAGGTCGGTTCTGGGGCCAACGTCCTGACTTTC. Amino acids: CTSRLGQVGSGANVLTF.

The chain recombines TRBV7-9 with TRBJ2-7; either TRBD1 or TRBD2 may supply D (5 bases each). Germline V lookup: CDR1 SEHNR, CDR2 FQNEAQ (reference sequence). The CDR3 is 16 amino acids. The V end was cut by 0 bases, the J end by 3 bases, with 15 bases between. As DNA, the CDR3 is TGTGCCAGCAGCTTAGCGGGACGGCTAACCTTCTACGAGCAGTACTTC. This codes for CASSLAGRLTFYEQYF.

V usage is TRBV6-2 or TRBV6-3 and J usage is TRBJ2-5; 8 nucleotides align to TRBD2. V gave up 6 bases and J gave up 4 bases; unmatched junction bases: 16. This CDR3 has 17 amino acids. Germline CDR1 reads MNHEY; CDR2 reads SVGEGT. The chain's CDR3 is CASSPWGERGIRETQYF. In DNA, the CDR3 is TGTGCCAGCAGCCCCTGGGGAGAGCGGGGGATTAGAGAGACCCAGTACTTC.

This clonotype was observed at least ten times. The chain uses TRBV12-3 or TRBV12-4 and TRBJ2-6, with a tentative D call TRBD1 (6 bases). The CDR3 is 17 amino acids. Deletions cut 5 bases from V and 1 base from J, with 15 bases between. The CDR3 spells CASSLNRVASGANVLTF. The CDR3 bases are TGTGCCAGCAGTCTTAACAGGGTCGCTTCTGGGGCCAACGTCCTGACTTTC.

J is TRBJ2-6 and V is TRBV5-1; D is perhaps TRBD1 (6 bases). V dropped 4 bases and J dropped 4 bases, with 15 bases sitting between them. The CDR3 is 16 residues long. Germline assignment: CDR1 SGHRS and CDR2 YFSETQ. The CDR3 is CASSPNRGTGANVLTF. In DNA form, the CDR3 reads TGCGCCAGCAGCCCCAATAGGGGGACGGGGGCCAACGTCCTGACTTTC.

This chain joins TRBV20-1 and TRBJ2-2, with D possibly matching TRBD2 (5 bases). The CDR3 has 13 amino acids. The germline V gene has CDR1 DFQATT and CDR2 SNEGSKA (reference sequence). Trimming shortened V by 0 bases and J by 7 bases, and 9 bases separated the two germline ends. The CDR3 DNA reads TGCAGTGCTAGAGAGGACTGGAGCGGGGAGCTGTTTTTT. This translates into CSAREDWSGELFF.

This clonotype turned up a few times. The V call is TRBV7-2, the J call TRBJ1-6, with D hard to call. Germline V CDR1 and CDR2: SGHTA, FQGNSA. Trimming took off 4 bases at V and 3 bases at J, with 4 bases between the two ends. The CDR3 sequence is 13 residues long. The CDR3 nucleotides read TGTGCCAGCAGCTCAGTCTATAATTCACCCCTCCACTTT. It encodes CASSSVYNSPLHF.

This clonotype was seen only a few times. The rearrangement uses TRBV6-1 and TRBJ2-3, with TRBD2 identical over 16 bases. Germline CDR1 reads MNHNS; CDR2 reads SASEGT. The trim removed 7 bases at V and 8 bases at J, leaving 6 bases unmatched. CDR3 length: 15 residues. The CDR3 sequence is CASTGLAGGKGTQYF. CDR3 coding DNA: TGTGCCAGCACGGGACTAGCGGGGGGGAAGGGTACGCAGTATTTT.